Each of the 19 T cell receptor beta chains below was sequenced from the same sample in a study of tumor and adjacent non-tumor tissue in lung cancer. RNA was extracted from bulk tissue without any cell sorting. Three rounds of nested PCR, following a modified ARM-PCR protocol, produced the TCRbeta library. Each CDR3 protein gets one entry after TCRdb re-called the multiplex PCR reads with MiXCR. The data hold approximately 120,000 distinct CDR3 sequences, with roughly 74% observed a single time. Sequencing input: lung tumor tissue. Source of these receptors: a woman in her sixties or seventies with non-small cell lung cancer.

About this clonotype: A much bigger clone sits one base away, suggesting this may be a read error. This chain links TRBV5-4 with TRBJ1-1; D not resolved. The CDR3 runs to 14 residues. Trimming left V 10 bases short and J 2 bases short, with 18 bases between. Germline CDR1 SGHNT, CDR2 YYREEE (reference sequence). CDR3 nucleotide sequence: TGTGCCTCAACCCGTGGACTGGGAAACACTGAAGCTTTCTTT. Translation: CASTRGLGNTEAFF.

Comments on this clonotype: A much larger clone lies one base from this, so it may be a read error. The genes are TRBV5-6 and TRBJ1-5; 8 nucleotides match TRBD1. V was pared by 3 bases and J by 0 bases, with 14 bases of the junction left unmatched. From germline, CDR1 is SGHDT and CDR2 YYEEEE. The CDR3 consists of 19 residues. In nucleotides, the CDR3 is TGTGCCAGCAGCTCACGGAGGACAGGGCATTCCCTTAGCAATCAGCCCCAGCATTTT. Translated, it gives CASSSRRTGHSLSNQPQHF.

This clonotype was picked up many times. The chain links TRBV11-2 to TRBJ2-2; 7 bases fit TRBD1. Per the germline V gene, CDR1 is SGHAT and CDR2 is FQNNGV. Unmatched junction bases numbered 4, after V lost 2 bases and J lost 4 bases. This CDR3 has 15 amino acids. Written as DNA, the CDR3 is TGTGCCAGCAGCTTACAGACAGGGCGCACCGGGGAGCTGTTTTTT. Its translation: CASSLQTGRTGELFF.

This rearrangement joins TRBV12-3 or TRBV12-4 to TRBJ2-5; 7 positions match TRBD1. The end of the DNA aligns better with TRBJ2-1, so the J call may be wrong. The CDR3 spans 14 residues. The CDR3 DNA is TGTGCCAGCAGTTTTGCCGGGACAGAAGAGACCCAGTTCTTC. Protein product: CASSFAGTEETQFF.

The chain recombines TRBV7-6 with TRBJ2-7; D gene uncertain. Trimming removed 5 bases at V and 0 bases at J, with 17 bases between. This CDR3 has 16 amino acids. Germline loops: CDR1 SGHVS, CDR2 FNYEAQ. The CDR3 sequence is CASSPDSFLSSYEQYF. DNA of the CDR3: TGTGCCAGCAGCCCCGACTCCTTTTTAAGCTCCTACGAGCAGTACTTC.

CDR3 DNA: TGTGCCAACAGTCGGGACATGGTGGAAGCTTTCTTT. It codes for CANSRDMVEAFF. This chain links TRBV14 with TRBJ1-1, with D possibly TRBD1 on 6 matching bases. Trimming took off 10 bases at V and 8 bases at J, with 17 bases between the two ends. Germline CDR1 SGHDN, CDR2 FVKESK. The length of the CDR3 is 12 residues.

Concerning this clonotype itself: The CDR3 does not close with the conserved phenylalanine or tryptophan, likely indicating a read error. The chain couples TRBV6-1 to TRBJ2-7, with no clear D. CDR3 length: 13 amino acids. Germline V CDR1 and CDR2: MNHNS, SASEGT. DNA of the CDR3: TGTGCTAGCACCGAACTAAGTTTTTACAAGCAGTACCTC. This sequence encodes CASTELSFYKQYL.

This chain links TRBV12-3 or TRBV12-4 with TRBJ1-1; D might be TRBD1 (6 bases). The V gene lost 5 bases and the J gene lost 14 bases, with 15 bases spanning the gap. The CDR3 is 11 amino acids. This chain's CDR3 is CASSIQGRSFF. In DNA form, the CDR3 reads TGTGCCAGCAGTATTCAGGGGAGATCCTTCTTT.

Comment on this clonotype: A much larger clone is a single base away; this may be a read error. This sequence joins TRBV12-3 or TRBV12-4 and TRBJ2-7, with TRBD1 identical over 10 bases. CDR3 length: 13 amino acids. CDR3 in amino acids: CASSRDRGYEQNF. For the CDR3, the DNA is TGTGCCAGCAGTCGGGACAGGGGCTACGAGCAGAACTTC.

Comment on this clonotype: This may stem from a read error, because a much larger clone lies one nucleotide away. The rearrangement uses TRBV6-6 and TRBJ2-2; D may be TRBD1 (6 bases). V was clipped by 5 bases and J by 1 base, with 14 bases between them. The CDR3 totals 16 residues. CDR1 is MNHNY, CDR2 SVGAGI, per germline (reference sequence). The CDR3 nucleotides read TGTGCCAGCAGTACCCAGGGGCTACGGAACACCGGGGAGCTGTTTTTT. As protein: CASSTQGLRNTGELFF.

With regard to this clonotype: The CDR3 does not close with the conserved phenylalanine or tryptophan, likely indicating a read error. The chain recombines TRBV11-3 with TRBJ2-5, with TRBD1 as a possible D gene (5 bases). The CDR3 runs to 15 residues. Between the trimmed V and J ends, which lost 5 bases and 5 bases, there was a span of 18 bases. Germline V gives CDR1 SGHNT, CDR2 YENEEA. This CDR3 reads CASSVVGHVGETQYL. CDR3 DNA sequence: TGTGCCAGCAGCGTCGTGGGGCACGTAGGGGAGACCCAGTACCTC.

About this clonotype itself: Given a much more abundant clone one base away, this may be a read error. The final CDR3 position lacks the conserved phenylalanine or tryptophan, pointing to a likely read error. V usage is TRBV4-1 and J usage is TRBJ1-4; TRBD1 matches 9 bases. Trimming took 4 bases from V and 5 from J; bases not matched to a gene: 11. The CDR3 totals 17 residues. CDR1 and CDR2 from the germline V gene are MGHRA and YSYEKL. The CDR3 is CASSRGQGFPGNEKLFI. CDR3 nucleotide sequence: TGCGCCAGCAGCCGGGGACAGGGTTTTCCTGGCAATGAAAAACTGTTTATT.

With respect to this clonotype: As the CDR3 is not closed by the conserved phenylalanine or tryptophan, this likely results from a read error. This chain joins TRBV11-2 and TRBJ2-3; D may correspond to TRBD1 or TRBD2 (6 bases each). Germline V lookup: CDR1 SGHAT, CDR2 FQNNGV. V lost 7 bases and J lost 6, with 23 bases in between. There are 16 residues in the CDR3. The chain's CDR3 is CASNWGLAWGRDTQYL. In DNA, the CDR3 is TGTGCCAGCAACTGGGGGCTAGCGTGGGGCCGGGATACGCAGTATCTT.

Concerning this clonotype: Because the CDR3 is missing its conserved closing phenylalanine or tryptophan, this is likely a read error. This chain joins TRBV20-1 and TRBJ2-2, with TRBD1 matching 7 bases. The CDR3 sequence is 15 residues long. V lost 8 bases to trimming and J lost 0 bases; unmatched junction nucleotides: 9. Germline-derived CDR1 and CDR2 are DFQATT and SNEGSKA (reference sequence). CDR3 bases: TGCAGTACTGATACAGGGGACGCGAACACCGGGGAGCTGTTTATT. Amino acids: CSTDTGDANTGELFI.

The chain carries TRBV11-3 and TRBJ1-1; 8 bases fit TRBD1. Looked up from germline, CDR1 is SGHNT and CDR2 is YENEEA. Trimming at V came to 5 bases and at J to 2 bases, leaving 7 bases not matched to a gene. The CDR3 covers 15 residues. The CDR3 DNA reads TGTGCCAGCAGCATCCGACAGGGGATAAACACTGAAGCTTTCTTT. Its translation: CASSIRQGINTEAFF.

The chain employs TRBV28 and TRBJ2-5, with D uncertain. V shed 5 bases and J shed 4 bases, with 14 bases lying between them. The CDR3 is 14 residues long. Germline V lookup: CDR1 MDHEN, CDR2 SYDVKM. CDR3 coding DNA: TGTGCCAGCAGTCTCGCTGCAGTGGGAGAGACCCAGTACTTC. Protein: CASSLAAVGETQYF.

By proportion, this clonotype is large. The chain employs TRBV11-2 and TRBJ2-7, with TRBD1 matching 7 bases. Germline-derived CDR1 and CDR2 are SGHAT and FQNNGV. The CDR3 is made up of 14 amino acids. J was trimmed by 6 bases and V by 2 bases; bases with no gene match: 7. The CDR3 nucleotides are TGTGCCAGCAGCTTATCCACCGGGACAGCCGAGCAGTACTTC. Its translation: CASSLSTGTAEQYF.

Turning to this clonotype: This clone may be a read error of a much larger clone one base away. CDR3 protein: CSVRERNRDNSPLHF. In DNA form, the CDR3 reads TGCAGTGTTAGAGAACGGAACAGGGACAATTCACCCCTCCACTTT. The chain couples TRBV20-1 to TRBJ1-6, with D perhaps matching TRBD1 (6 bases). The CDR3 runs to 15 residues. The germline CDR1 and CDR2 sequences are DFQATT and SNEGSKA (reference sequence).

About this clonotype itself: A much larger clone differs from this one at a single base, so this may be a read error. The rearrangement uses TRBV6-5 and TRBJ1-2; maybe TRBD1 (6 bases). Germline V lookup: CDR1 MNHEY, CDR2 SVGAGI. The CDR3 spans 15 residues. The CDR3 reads CTSSKTGTMTYGYTF. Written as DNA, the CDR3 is TGTACCAGCAGTAAAACCGGGACAATGACCTATGGCTACACCTTC.